The 4 T cell receptor beta chains below all came from one sample that was sequenced in a study of blood T cell repertoires in COVID-19. Libraries were prepared by immunoSEQ multiplex PCR; TCRdb keeps only in-frame clonotypes and omits some of them. The table includes 270,000 or so clones, 65% to 90% detected once. The sequenced material came from peripheral blood. The receptors shown here come from an older woman with active or convalescent COVID-19.

This chain joins TRBV3-1 (or the pseudogene TRBV3-2) and TRBJ1-6, with D possibly being TRBD1 (5 bases). The ends were cut back, 1 base at V and 2 bases at J, with 6 bases in the middle. CDR1 LGHDT and CDR2 YNNKEL come from the germline V gene (reference sequence). The CDR3 is made up of 15 amino acids. CDR3 sequence: CASSQGGAYNSPLHF. CDR3 coding DNA: TGTGCCAGCAGCCAAGGGGGCGCCTATAATTCACCCCTCCACTTT.

The rearrangement joins TRBV18 to TRBJ1-4, with a possible D match to TRBD1 (6 bases). The ends were cut back, 3 bases at V and 7 bases at J, with 15 bases in the middle. Looked up from germline, CDR1 is KGHSH and CDR2 is LQKENI. This CDR3 has 15 amino acids. As DNA, the CDR3 is TGTGCCAGCTCACCCCAAGGGGGTCGGGGTGAAAAACTGTTTTTT. Encoded protein: CASSPQGGRGEKLFF.

This chain connects TRBV28 to TRBJ1-4, with 12 bases identical to TRBD1. CDR3 length: 17 amino acids. Germline V gene sequence: CDR1 MDHEN, CDR2 SYDVKM. With 3 bases clipped from V and 4 bases from J, the junction kept 6 bases outside the gene matches. The CDR3 nucleotides are TGTGCCAGCAGTTTCTCGGGGACAGGGGGCCTTAATGAAAAACTGTTTTTT. As protein: CASSFSGTGGLNEKLFF.

The CDR3 DNA follows: TGTGCCAGCAGCGGTCGTGGTAGCATTTCGGAGACCCAGTACTTC. Amino acid sequence: CASSGRGSISETQYF. The chain is built from TRBV7-8 and TRBJ2-5; no firm D call. V lost 5 bases, J lost 5 bases, and 18 bases lay in between. Germline V CDR1 and CDR2: SGHVS, FQNEAQ. The CDR3 runs 15 residues.